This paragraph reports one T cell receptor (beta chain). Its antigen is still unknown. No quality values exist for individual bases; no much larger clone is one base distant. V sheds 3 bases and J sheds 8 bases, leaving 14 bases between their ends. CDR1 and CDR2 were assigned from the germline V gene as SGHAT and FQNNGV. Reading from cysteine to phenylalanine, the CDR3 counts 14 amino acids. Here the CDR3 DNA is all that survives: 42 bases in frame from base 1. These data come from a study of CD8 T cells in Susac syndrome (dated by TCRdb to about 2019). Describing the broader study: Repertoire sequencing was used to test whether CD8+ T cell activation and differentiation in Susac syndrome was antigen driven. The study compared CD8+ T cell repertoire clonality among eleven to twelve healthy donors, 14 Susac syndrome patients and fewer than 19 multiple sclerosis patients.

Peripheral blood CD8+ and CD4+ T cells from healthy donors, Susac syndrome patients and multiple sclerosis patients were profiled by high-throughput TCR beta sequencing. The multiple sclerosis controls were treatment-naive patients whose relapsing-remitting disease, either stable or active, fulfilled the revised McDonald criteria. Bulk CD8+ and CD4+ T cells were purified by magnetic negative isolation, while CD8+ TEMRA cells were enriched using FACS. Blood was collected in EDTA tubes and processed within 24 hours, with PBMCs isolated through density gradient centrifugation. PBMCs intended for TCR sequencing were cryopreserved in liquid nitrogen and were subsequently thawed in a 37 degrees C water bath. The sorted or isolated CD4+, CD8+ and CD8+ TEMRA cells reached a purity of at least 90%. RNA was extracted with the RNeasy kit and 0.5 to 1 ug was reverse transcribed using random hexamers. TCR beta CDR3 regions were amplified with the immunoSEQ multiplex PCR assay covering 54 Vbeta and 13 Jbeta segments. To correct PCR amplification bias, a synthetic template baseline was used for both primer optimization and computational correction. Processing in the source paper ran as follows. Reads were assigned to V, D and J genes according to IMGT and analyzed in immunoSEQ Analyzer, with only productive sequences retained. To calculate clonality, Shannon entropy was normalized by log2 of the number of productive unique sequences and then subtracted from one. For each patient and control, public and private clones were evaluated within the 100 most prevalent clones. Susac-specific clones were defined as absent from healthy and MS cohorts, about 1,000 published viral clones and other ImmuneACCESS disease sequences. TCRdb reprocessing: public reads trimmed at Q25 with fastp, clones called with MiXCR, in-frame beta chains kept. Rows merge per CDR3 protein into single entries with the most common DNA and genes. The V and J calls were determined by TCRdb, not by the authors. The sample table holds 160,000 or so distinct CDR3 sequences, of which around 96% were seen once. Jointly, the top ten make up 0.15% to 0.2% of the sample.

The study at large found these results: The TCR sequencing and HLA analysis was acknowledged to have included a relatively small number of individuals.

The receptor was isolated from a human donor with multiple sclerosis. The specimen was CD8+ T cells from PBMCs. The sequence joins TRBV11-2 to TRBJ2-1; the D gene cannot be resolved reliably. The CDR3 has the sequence CASSFQAPADEQFF. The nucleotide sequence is TGTGCCAGCAGCTTTCAAGCGCCGGCCGATGAGCAGTTCTTC.